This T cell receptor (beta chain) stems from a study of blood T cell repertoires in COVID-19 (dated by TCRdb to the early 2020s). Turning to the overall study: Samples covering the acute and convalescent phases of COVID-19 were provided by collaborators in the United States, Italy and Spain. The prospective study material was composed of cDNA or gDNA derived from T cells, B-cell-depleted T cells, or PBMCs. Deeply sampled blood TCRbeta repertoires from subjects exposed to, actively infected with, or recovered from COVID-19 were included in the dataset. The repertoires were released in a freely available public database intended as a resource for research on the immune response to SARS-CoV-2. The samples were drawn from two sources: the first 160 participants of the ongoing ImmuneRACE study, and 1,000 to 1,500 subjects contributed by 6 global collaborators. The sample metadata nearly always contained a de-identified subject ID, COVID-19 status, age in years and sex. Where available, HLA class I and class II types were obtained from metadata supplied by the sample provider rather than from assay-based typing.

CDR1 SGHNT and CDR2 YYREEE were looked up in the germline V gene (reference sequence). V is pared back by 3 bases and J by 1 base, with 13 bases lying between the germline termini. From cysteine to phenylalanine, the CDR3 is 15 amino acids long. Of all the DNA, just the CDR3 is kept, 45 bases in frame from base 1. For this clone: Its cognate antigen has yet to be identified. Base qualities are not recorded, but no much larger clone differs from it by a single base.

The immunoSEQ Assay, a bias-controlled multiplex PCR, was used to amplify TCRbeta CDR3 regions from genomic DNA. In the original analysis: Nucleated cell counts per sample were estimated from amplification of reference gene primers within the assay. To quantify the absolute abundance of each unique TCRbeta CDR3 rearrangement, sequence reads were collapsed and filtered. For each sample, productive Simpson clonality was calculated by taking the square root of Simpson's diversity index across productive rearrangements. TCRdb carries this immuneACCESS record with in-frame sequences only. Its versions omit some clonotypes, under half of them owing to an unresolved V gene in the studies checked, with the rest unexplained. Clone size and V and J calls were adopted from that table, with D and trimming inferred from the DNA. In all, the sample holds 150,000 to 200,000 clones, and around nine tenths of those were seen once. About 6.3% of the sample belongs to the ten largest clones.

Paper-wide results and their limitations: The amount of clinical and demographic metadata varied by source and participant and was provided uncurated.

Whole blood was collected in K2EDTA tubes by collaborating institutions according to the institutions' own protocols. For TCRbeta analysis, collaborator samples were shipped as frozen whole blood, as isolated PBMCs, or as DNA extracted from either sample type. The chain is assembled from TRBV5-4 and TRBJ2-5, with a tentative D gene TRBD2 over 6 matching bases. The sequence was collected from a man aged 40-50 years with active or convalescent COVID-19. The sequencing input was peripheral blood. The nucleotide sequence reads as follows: TGTGCCAGCAGCTCCACGGGACTGGGCCAAGAGACCCAGTACTTC. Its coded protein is CASSSTGLGQETQYF.